Below, 24 T cell receptor beta chains from the same sample are listed, as sequenced in a study of spatial heterogeneity in lung cancer. TCRdb recomputed calls from the 5' RACE reads with MiXCR, one row per CDR3 protein. The data show fewer than 3,000 distinct CDR3 sequences, about 48% seen once. For these receptors, no antigen is known. Points from the study as a whole: The study found that expanded intratumoral alpha and beta TCR counts tracked tumor mutation counts.

Time point specified: sample taken at primary tumor resection. Material: lung tumor tissue, obtained at surgery. The receptors were gathered from a male donor with early-stage non-small cell lung cancer.

The CDR3, as DNA: TGTGCCAGCAGTTCCGGGACTAGCGGGAACACCGGGGAGCTGTTTTTT. Amino acids: CASSSGTSGNTGELFF. The chain is built from TRBV27 and TRBJ2-2; TRBD2 agrees at 11 bases. J lost 1 base, V lost 4 bases, and 2 bases had no gene match. The CDR3 totals 16 residues. Germline V CDR1 and CDR2: MNHEY, SMNVEV (reference sequence).

This clonotype was detected a few times. The gene calls are TRBV20-1 and TRBJ2-1, with 10 nucleotides matching TRBD1. The V segment lost 3 bases and the J segment 0 bases; nucleotides outside the gene matches: 5. The length of the CDR3 is 16 residues. Per germline, CDR1 DFQATT and CDR2 SNEGSKA (reference sequence). CDR3 coding DNA: TGCAGTGCTAGGACAGGGGGCGGGAGCTCCTACAATGAGCAGTTCTTC. Its protein product is CSARTGGGSSYNEQFF.

This chain connects TRBV10-3 to TRBJ2-3, with 10 bases aligning to TRBD2. The germline V gene encodes CDR1 ENHRY and CDR2 SYGVKD. There are 18 residues in the CDR3. Trimming took 2 bases from V and 0 from J; bases not matched to a gene: 8. CDR3 in amino acids: CAISERPGLALSTDTQYF. The CDR3 nucleotides are TGTGCCATCAGTGAGAGACCGGGACTAGCGCTAAGCACAGATACGCAGTATTTT.

This chain uses TRBV7-2 with TRBJ2-2; 8 bases are shared with TRBD1. Germline-derived CDR1 and CDR2 are SGHTA and FQGNSA. V lost 2 bases and J lost 4; bases outside the gene matches: 6. The CDR3 spans 16 residues. The CDR3 loop reads CASSLRQGSITGELFF. CDR3 DNA sequence: TGTGCCAGCAGCTTAAGACAGGGGTCAATCACCGGGGAGCTGTTTTTT. Variable domain in full (rest from reference TRBV7-2 and TRBJ2-2): GAGVSQSPSNKVTEKGKDVELRCDPISGHTALYWYRQSLGQGLEFLIYFQGNSAPDKSGLPSDRFSAERTGGSVSTLTIQRTQQEDSAVYLCASSLRQGSITGELFFGEGSRLTVL.

This clonotype occurred a few times. The chain couples TRBV6-1 to TRBJ2-2, with 9 positions matching TRBD1. Germline CDR1 MNHNS, CDR2 SASEGT. V lost 8 bases to trimming and J lost 7 bases; unmatched junction nucleotides: 8. This CDR3 comprises 14 residues. For the CDR3, the DNA is TGTGCCAGCCCGAGGACAGGGGATAACGGGGAGCTGTTTTTT. Protein product: CASPRTGDNGELFF.

V gene TRBV7-8 combines with J gene TRBJ2-7; D might be TRBD2 (7 bases). Trimming removed 5 bases from V and 1 base from J, with 18 bases in between. This CDR3 spans 16 amino acids. CDR1 and CDR2 from the germline V gene are SGHVS and FQNEAQ. The CDR3: CASSLTGAAGSYEQYF. CDR3 DNA: TGTGCCAGCAGCCTGACGGGGGCAGCGGGATCCTACGAGCAGTACTTC.

The J gene is TRBJ2-2, the V gene TRBV10-3, with D perhaps TRBD2 (5 bases). Germline CDR1 and CDR2: ENHRY and SYGVKD. This CDR3 is built from 13 residues. V lost 2 bases and J 5 bases, leaving 6 bases between the germline ends. The CDR3 bases are TGTGCCATCAGTGAGGGACTTACCGGGGAGCTGTTTTTT. It yields the protein CAISEGLTGELFF.

CDR3 amino acids: CASSGDRGLVNEQFF. The CDR3, as DNA: TGTGCCAGCAGCGGCGACAGGGGGCTCGTCAATGAGCAGTTCTTC. The chain has TRBV7-2 and TRBJ2-1; 10 bases map to TRBD1. The CDR3 is 15 amino acids. J gave up 6 bases and V 5 bases, and 7 bases lay outside the gene matches. Germline values: CDR1 SGHTA, CDR2 FQGNSA. The full variable domain, rest sourced from reference TRBV7-2 and TRBJ2-1, is GAGVSQSPSNKVTEKGKDVELRCDPISGHTALYWYRQSLGQGLEFLIYFQGNSAPDKSGLPSDRFSAERTGGSVSTLTIQRTQQEDSAVYLCASSGDRGLVNEQFFGPGTRLTVL.

This clonotype rates as hyperexpanded. V and J are TRBV14 and TRBJ2-1, with D perhaps matching TRBD2 (5 bases). V lost 1 base and J 5 bases, leaving 9 bases between the germline ends. CDR1 and CDR2 (germline): SGHDN, FVKESK. This CDR3 has 14 amino acids. DNA of the CDR3: TGTGCCAGCAGCCAAGCTAGCACCGACAATGAGCAGTTCTTC. Protein: CASSQASTDNEQFF.

The CDR3: CSGVGTGANEQFF. CDR3 nucleotides: TGCAGCGGAGTAGGGACAGGAGCCAATGAGCAGTTCTTC. J is TRBJ2-1 and V is TRBV29-1, with TRBD1 identical over 8 bases. Germline V gene data show CDR1 as SQVTM and CDR2 as ANQGSEA. The CDR3 runs to 13 residues. J was trimmed by 6 bases and V by 7 bases; bases with no gene match: 8.

J is TRBJ2-6 and V is TRBV7-6; TRBD1 is a possible D gene (5 bases). Germline lookup yields CDR1 SGHVS and CDR2 FNYEAQ. Trimming shortened V by 2 bases and J by 0 bases, and 11 bases separated the two germline ends. The CDR3 is made up of 17 amino acids. CDR3 in DNA: TGTGCCAGCAGCTTAAGTGGCAGGGCCTCTGGGGCCAACGTCCTGACTTTC. Its protein is CASSLSGRASGANVLTF.

The V and J genes are TRBV19 and TRBJ2-1; D unclear. V was pared by 3 bases and J by 4 bases, with 13 bases between. CDR1 LNHDA and CDR2 SQIVND come from the germline V gene (reference sequence). CDR3 size: 15 residues. This chain's CDR3 is CASSIAGLTYNEQFF. CDR3 bases: TGTGCCAGTAGTATTGCAGGCCTGACTTACAATGAGCAGTTCTTC.

Only a few counts were recorded for this clonotype. V is TRBV2 and J is TRBJ2-2; D remains unclear. Trimming removed 2 bases from V and 1 base from J, with 5 bases in between. Germline V gene lookup returns CDR1 SNHLY and CDR2 FYNNEI. The CDR3 contains 14 residues. CDR3 sequence (DNA): TGTGCCAGCAGTGAACGCAGGAACACCGGGGAGCTGTTTTTT. Translated: CASSERRNTGELFF.

This sequence joins TRBV4-2 and TRBJ2-3; TRBD2 agrees at 10 bases. The V segment lost 5 bases and the J segment 2 bases; nucleotides outside the gene matches: 4. Germline V gene sequence: CDR1 LGHNA, CDR2 YNFKEQ. The CDR3 spans 15 residues. The CDR3 sequence: CASSISGGVTDTQYF. The CDR3 bases are TGTGCCAGCAGCATCAGCGGGGGGGTCACAGATACGCAGTATTTT.

J is TRBJ2-3 and V is TRBV20-1; TRBD2 might be the D (6 bases). Per germline, CDR1 DFQATT and CDR2 SNEGSKA (reference sequence). The CDR3 covers 15 residues. Deletions cut 6 bases from V and 3 bases from J, with 19 bases between. The CDR3 is CSAPVPQLATDTQYF. The CDR3 nucleotides read TGCAGTGCACCAGTCCCCCAGCTAGCGACAGATACGCAGTATTTT.

The chain carries TRBV19 and TRBJ1-1; TRBD1 agrees at 7 bases. The CDR3 loop spans 15 amino acids. Germline V CDR1 and CDR2: LNHDA, SQIVND (reference sequence). The J segment lost 2 bases and the V segment lost 3 bases, leaving 6 bases of the junction unmatched. CDR3 sequence (DNA): TGTGCCAGTAGTATTTGGGCAGGGGGTAACACTGAAGCTTTCTTT. Amino acid sequence: CASSIWAGGNTEAFF.

This clonotype turned up a few times. This chain uses TRBV11-2 with TRBJ2-7; a weak D match, TRBD2 (5 bases). Looked up from germline, CDR1 is SGHAT and CDR2 is FQNNGV. V lost 1 base to trimming and J lost 4 bases, with 11 bases between them. The CDR3 loop spans 14 amino acids. In DNA, the CDR3 is TGTGCCAGCAGCTTAGTAGGGAGCGGATACGAGCAGTACTTC. Amino acid sequence: CASSLVGSGYEQYF.

This clonotype was seen more than once but under ten times. CDR3 sequence: CASSPDWAADATDTQYF. CDR3 nucleotides: TGCGCCAGCAGCCCCGACTGGGCGGCGGACGCCACAGATACGCAGTATTTT. V is TRBV4-3 and J is TRBJ2-3; no definite D call. V was pared by 4 bases and J by 2 bases, with 19 bases between. Germline lookup yields CDR1 LGHNA and CDR2 YSLEER. The CDR3 length is 17 residues.

V and J are TRBV19 and TRBJ2-7, with D possibly matching TRBD2 (6 bases). The CDR3 totals 16 residues. Germline values: CDR1 LNHDA, CDR2 SQIVND (reference sequence). Trimming took off 7 bases at V and 2 bases at J, with 21 bases between the two ends. The CDR3: CASNLDGLTRTYEQYF. DNA for the CDR3: TGTGCCAGTAATCTGGACGGACTAACCCGCACCTACGAGCAGTACTTC.

This clonotype was counted a few times. V and J are TRBV7-3 and TRBJ2-2; unclear D gene. The V end was cut by 5 bases, the J end by 0 bases, with 4 bases between. The germline CDR1 and CDR2 sequences are SGHTA and FQGTGA. CDR3 length: 13 residues. This chain's CDR3 is CASSHTNTGELFF. CDR3 nucleotides: TGTGCCAGCAGCCATACGAACACCGGGGAGCTGTTTTTT.

This clonotype occurred a few times. This CDR3 reads CASSVGGFETQYF. In DNA, the CDR3 is TGTGCCAGCAGCGTAGGAGGATTCGAGACCCAGTACTTC. The rearrangement links TRBV9 to TRBJ2-5; no firm D call. CDR3 size: 13 residues. With 0 bases removed from V and 5 bases from J, the gap between germline ends came to 8 bases. CDR1 and CDR2 from the germline V gene are SGDLS and YYNGEE.

The J gene is TRBJ2-7, the V gene TRBV7-9; TRBD2 matches at 11 bases. V trimming: 4 bases; J trimming: 6 bases; junction bases outside the gene matches: 8. The germline V gene has CDR1 SEHNR and CDR2 FQNEAQ (reference sequence). The CDR3 has 15 amino acids. The CDR3 is CASSSSSGGLGEQYF. CDR3 DNA: TGTGCCAGCAGCTCTTCTAGCGGGGGGCTTGGCGAGCAGTACTTC.

The chain employs TRBV20-1 and TRBJ2-5; possible D gene TRBD2, 7 bases. Germline CDR1 DFQATT, CDR2 SNEGSKA (reference sequence). V gave up 0 bases and J gave up 13 bases, with 21 bases separating them. The CDR3 totals 14 residues. This chain's CDR3 is CSARDQAGALTGYF. The CDR3 region has the DNA TGCAGTGCTAGAGATCAGGCGGGGGCCCTCACAGGGTACTTC.

The V and J genes are TRBV5-1 and TRBJ2-7; D gene uncertain. The CDR3 runs 17 residues. The germline gives CDR1 SGHRS, CDR2 YFSETQ. Trimming took 0 bases from V and 2 from J, leaving 18 bases between them. CDR3: CASSLGPQQGQTYEQYF. DNA for the CDR3: TGCGCCAGCAGCTTGGGACCCCAACAAGGGCAGACCTACGAGCAGTACTTC.